What follows are 12 T cell receptor beta chains derived from one specimen sequenced in a study of T cell responses to AZD1222 COVID-19 vaccine. Assay used: immunoSEQ multiplex PCR; TCRdb lists only in-frame clones, some missing. Among roughly 130,000 clones, 85% to 90% were seen once, and the ten largest hold approximately 3.4%. The material sequenced was peripheral blood, taken on day 0 of AZD1222 vaccination. The receptors here all came from an adult in good health.

This chain uses TRBV30 with TRBJ2-5; a possible D gene is TRBD1 (7 bases). The ends were cut back, 3 bases at V and 4 bases at J, with 15 bases in the middle. This CDR3 region has 14 residues. Germline V gene sequence: CDR1 GTSNPN, CDR2 SVGIG (reference sequence). CDR3 in amino acids: CAWSRNRGGETQYF. The CDR3 nucleotides read TGTGCCTGGAGCCGCAACAGGGGAGGAGAGACCCAGTACTTC.

This rearrangement joins TRBV6-5 to TRBJ2-7; tentative D call: TRBD2 (6 bases). The CDR3 totals 12 residues. Germline V gene lookup returns CDR1 MNHEY and CDR2 SVGAGI. The V and J ends lost 3 bases and 11 bases respectively, with 14 bases between them. The CDR3 coding sequence is TGTGCCAGCAGTTATACGGGGGTTAAGGAGTACTTC. It is translated as CASSYTGVKEYF.

The V call is TRBV5-5, the J call TRBJ2-3; D might be TRBD1 or TRBD2, each matching 5 bases. The germline V gene has CDR1 SGHKS and CDR2 YYEKEE (reference sequence). The CDR3 spans 14 residues. V lost 4 bases, J lost 0 bases, and 9 bases lay in between. CDR3 region: CASSRDPSTDTQYF. The CDR3 bases are TGTGCCAGCAGCCGGGACCCTAGCACAGATACGCAGTATTTT.

The chain links TRBV13 to TRBJ2-7; D remains unclear. The germline V and J ends were trimmed by 5 bases and 0 bases, with 5 bases remaining between them. The CDR3 extends over 12 amino acids. Germline V gives CDR1 PRHDT, CDR2 FYEKMQ (reference sequence). The CDR3 reads CASSRNSYEQYF. The CDR3 coding sequence is TGTGCCAGCAGCCGCAACTCCTACGAGCAGTACTTC.

This rearrangement joins TRBV3-1 (or the pseudogene TRBV3-2) to TRBJ2-3; 11 bases line up with TRBD1. This CDR3 contains 16 residues. CDR1 is LGHDT, CDR2 YNNKEL, per germline (reference sequence). Unmatched junction bases numbered 7, after V lost 5 bases and J lost 3 bases. The CDR3 loop reads CASSYGDRGLTDTQYF. DNA of the CDR3: TGTGCCAGCAGCTACGGGGACAGGGGGTTGACAGATACGCAGTATTTT.

The CDR3 is CASSLQGGSGNTIYF. In DNA form, the CDR3 reads TGTGCCAGCAGTTTACAGGGCGGCTCTGGAAACACCATATATTTT. The chain employs TRBV5-8 and TRBJ1-3; tentative D call: TRBD1 (6 bases). This CDR3 region has 15 residues. CDR1 is SGHTS, CDR2 YDEGEE, per germline. Trimming stripped 5 bases from V and 0 bases from J, with 12 bases between.

This clone was counted a single time. V usage is TRBV18 and J usage is TRBJ1-3; perhaps TRBD1 as D (5 bases). This CDR3 is 15 amino acids long. CDR1 and CDR2 (germline): KGHSH, LQKENI. The V and J ends lost 4 bases and 0 bases respectively, with 10 bases between them. As DNA, the CDR3 is TGTGCCAGCTCACGGGACCGAGTCTCTGGAAACACCATATATTTT. Protein: CASSRDRVSGNTIYF.

This clone was counted a few times. The chain joins TRBV21-1 to TRBJ1-4; the D segment call TRBD1 is taken from the table without a DNA check. TRBV21-1 is designated a pseudogene. The CDR3 totals 20 residues. The CDR3 reads CASRKVGFAGTGGRNEKLFF. In nucleotides, the CDR3 is TGTGCCAGCAGAAAAGTGGGATTTGCAGGGACAGGAGGTCGGAATGAAAAACTGTTTTTT.

The genes are TRBV9 and TRBJ2-5, with a possible D match to TRBD2 (7 bases). From germline, CDR1 is SGDLS and CDR2 YYNGEE. The CDR3 has 12 residues. V shed 8 bases and J shed 5 bases, with 13 bases lying between them. The CDR3 region is CASSGGGETQYF. The DNA for the CDR3 is TGTGCCAGTTCGGGGGGCGGGGAGACCCAGTACTTC.

J is TRBJ2-7 and V is TRBV2; D might be TRBD1 or TRBD2, each matching 5 bases. This CDR3 has 13 amino acids. The V gene lost 5 bases and the J gene lost 0 bases, with 8 bases spanning the gap. Per the germline V gene, CDR1 is SNHLY and CDR2 is FYNNEI. DNA of the CDR3: TGTGCCAGCAGTCGGGGCAACTCCTACGAGCAGTACTTC. It codes for CASSRGNSYEQYF.

This chain links TRBV28 with TRBJ1-5, with TRBD1 matching 7 bases. Trimming at V came to 10 bases and at J to 7 bases, leaving 22 bases not matched to a gene. This CDR3 is 17 amino acids long. From germline, CDR1 is MDHEN and CDR2 SYDVKM. The CDR3 spells CATQIFKGGLRGQPQHF. The CDR3 DNA reads TGTGCCACCCAGATCTTCAAAGGGGGCCTGCGCGGGCAGCCCCAGCATTTT. Together with reference TRBV28 and TRBJ1-5, the CDR3 gives the full variable domain: DVKVTQSSRYLVKRTGEKVFLECVQDMDHENMFWYRQDPGLGLRLIYFSYDVKMKEKGDIPEGYSVSREKKERFSLILESASTNQTSMYLCATQIFKGGLRGQPQHFGDGTRLSIL.

J is TRBJ2-7 and V is TRBV3-1 (or the pseudogene TRBV3-2); 7 bases map to TRBD1. The germline V gene encodes CDR1 LGHDT and CDR2 YNNKEL (reference sequence). The CDR3 length is 13 residues. V shed 5 bases and J 7 bases; nucleotides not matched to a gene: 8. CDR3 nucleotide sequence: TGTGCCAGCAGCAGACAGGGCCCGACAGAGCAGTACTTC. Protein product: CASSRQGPTEQYF.